The rows below give T cell receptor beta chains drawn from one sample of a study of blood T cell repertoires in COVID-19. Produced via immunoSEQ multiplex PCR; TCRdb's table is partial and in-frame only. Seen here are about 180,000 clones, 70% to 90% observed once, and the top ten hold 7.5% to 10%. Sequenced sample: peripheral blood. The receptors were gathered from a man aged 45 to 65 with active or convalescent COVID-19. Each CDR3 is given with its conserved first and last residue. Each record gives: CDR3 protein, CDR3 DNA, V gene, clone size, D gene, J gene. D genes are given only for firm matches. Clone sizes are given selectively: once, few, many, or a class where the clone is expanded.

CDR3aa: CATSRDHPGQGYYEQYF
CDR3nt: TGTGCCACCAGCAGAGATCATCCCGGGCAGGGGTACTACGAGCAGTACTTC
v_gene: TRBV15
abundance: -
d_gene: -
j_gene: TRBJ2-7

CDR3aa: CASSSLGLYEQYF
CDR3nt: TGTGCCAGCAGCTCCTTGGGGCTATACGAGCAGTACTTC
v_gene: TRBV7-9
abundance: -
d_gene: -
j_gene: TRBJ2-7

CDR3aa: CASSPQTGVNTEAFF
CDR3nt: TGTGCCAGCTCACCTCAAACAGGGGTGAACACTGAAGCTTTCTTT
v_gene: TRBV18
abundance: -
d_gene: TRBD1
j_gene: TRBJ1-1

CDR3aa: CASSPGTGGNQPQHF
CDR3nt: TGTGCCAGCAGTCCGGGGACAGGGGGCAATCAGCCCCAGCATTTT
v_gene: TRBV6-5
abundance: -
d_gene: TRBD1
j_gene: TRBJ1-5

CDR3aa: CASSQEIGGTTEAFF
CDR3nt: TGTGCCAGCAGCCAAGAGATCGGGGGGACCACTGAAGCTTTCTTT
v_gene: TRBV4-2
abundance: -
d_gene: -
j_gene: TRBJ1-1

CDR3aa: CASSPILRDTQYF
CDR3nt: TGCGCCAGCAGCCCTATTCTCCGGGATACGCAGTATTTT
v_gene: TRBV5-1
abundance: -
d_gene: -
j_gene: TRBJ2-3

CDR3aa: CASSQYRDLEAFF
CDR3nt: TGCGCCAGCAGTCAATACAGGGACCTTGAAGCTTTCTTT
v_gene: TRBV23-1
abundance: -
d_gene: -
j_gene: TRBJ1-1

CDR3aa: CASSDDRAQGKNIQYF
CDR3nt: TGTGCCAGCAGTGACGACAGGGCCCAGGGCAAAAACATTCAGTACTTC
v_gene: TRBV6-1
abundance: -
d_gene: TRBD1
j_gene: TRBJ2-4

CDR3aa: CATSRVTGAYEQYF
CDR3nt: TGTGCCACCAGCAGAGTTACAGGGGCCTACGAGCAGTACTTC
v_gene: TRBV15
abundance: -
d_gene: TRBD1
j_gene: TRBJ2-7

CDR3aa: CATSSTFEGQGLSEKLFF
CDR3nt: TGTGCCACCAGCAGTACCTTCGAGGGACAGGGTTTAAGTGAAAAACTGTTTTTT
v_gene: TRBV15
abundance: -
d_gene: TRBD1
j_gene: TRBJ1-4

CDR3aa: CASKRLIDSNQPQHF
CDR3nt: TGTGCCAGCAAGCGACTAATCGATAGCAATCAGCCCCAGCATTTT
v_gene: TRBV2
abundance: -
d_gene: -
j_gene: TRBJ1-5

CDR3aa: CASRPGDSPLHF
CDR3nt: TGTGCCAGCAGACCGGGTGATTCACCCCTCCACTTT
v_gene: TRBV13
abundance: -
d_gene: -
j_gene: TRBJ1-6

CDR3aa: CASSLGPASDTDTQYF
CDR3nt: TGCGCCAGCAGCTTGGGGCCGGCTAGCGACACAGATACGCAGTATTTT
v_gene: TRBV5-1
abundance: -
d_gene: -
j_gene: TRBJ2-3

CDR3aa: CASTRAGGRETQYF
CDR3nt: TGTGCCAGCACTAGAGCGGGGGGTAGGGAGACCCAGTACTTC
v_gene: TRBV6-5
abundance: -
d_gene: TRBD2
j_gene: TRBJ2-5

CDR3aa: CASSQDLQNTIYF
CDR3nt: TGTGCCAGCAGCCAAGATTTACAAAACACCATATATTTT
v_gene: TRBV4-2
abundance: -
d_gene: -
j_gene: TRBJ1-3

CDR3aa: CASSINTGGLSNQPQHF
CDR3nt: TGTGCCAGTAGTATAAATACAGGGGGCCTTAGCAATCAGCCCCAGCATTTT
v_gene: TRBV19
abundance: -
d_gene: TRBD1
j_gene: TRBJ1-5

CDR3aa: CASSVGLAGENEQFF
CDR3nt: TGTGCCAGCAGCGTAGGACTAGCGGGCGAGAATGAGCAGTTCTTC
v_gene: TRBV9
abundance: -
d_gene: TRBD2
j_gene: TRBJ2-1

CDR3aa: CASSPPRLSNEQFF
CDR3nt: TGTGCCAGCTCACCACCGCGACTTAGCAATGAGCAGTTCTTC
v_gene: TRBV18
abundance: -
d_gene: -
j_gene: TRBJ2-1

CDR3aa: CASSLAHEQYF
CDR3nt: TGTGCCAGCAGTTTAGCGCACGAGCAGTACTTC
v_gene: TRBV28
abundance: -
d_gene: -
j_gene: TRBJ2-7

CDR3aa: CASSPPNRGWTDTQYF
CDR3nt: TGTGCCAGCTCACCACCGAACAGGGGGTGGACAGATACGCAGTATTTT
v_gene: TRBV18
abundance: -
d_gene: TRBD1
j_gene: TRBJ2-3

CDR3aa: CASSLVEGASYGYTF
CDR3nt: TGTGCCAGCAGCTTAGTGGAGGGGGCGAGCTATGGCTACACCTTC
v_gene: TRBV7-2
abundance: -
d_gene: TRBD1
j_gene: TRBJ1-2

CDR3aa: CASSLTRDTTYEQYF
CDR3nt: TGTGCCAGCAGCTTAACCCGGGACACAACTTACGAGCAGTACTTC
v_gene: TRBV7-3
abundance: -
d_gene: -
j_gene: TRBJ2-7

CDR3aa: CASSLEHNEQFF
CDR3nt: TGCGCCAGCAGCTTGGAGCACAATGAGCAGTTCTTC
v_gene: TRBV5-1
abundance: few
d_gene: -
j_gene: TRBJ2-1

CDR3aa: CATSSRQGIDEQYF
CDR3nt: TGTGCCACCAGCAGCCGACAGGGTATCGACGAGCAGTACTTC
v_gene: TRBV15
abundance: -
d_gene: TRBD1
j_gene: TRBJ2-7

CDR3aa: CASSENFGTGGFGSGNTIYF
CDR3nt: TGTGCCAGCAGCGAAAACTTCGGGACAGGGGGCTTTGGCTCTGGAAACACCATATATTTT
v_gene: TRBV3-1/TRBV3-2
abundance: -
d_gene: TRBD1
j_gene: TRBJ1-3

CDR3aa: CASSLGQTGAEAFF
CDR3nt: TGTGCCAGCAGTTTGGGTCAAACAGGGGCTGAAGCTTTCTTT
v_gene: TRBV27
abundance: -
d_gene: TRBD1
j_gene: TRBJ1-1

CDR3aa: CASSWYRGTNTGELFF
CDR3nt: TGTGCCAGCAGCTGGTATAGGGGGACGAACACCGGGGAGCTGTTTTTT
v_gene: TRBV5-6
abundance: -
d_gene: -
j_gene: TRBJ2-2

CDR3aa: CASSATGDWGYTF
CDR3nt: TGTGCCAGCAGCGCCACAGGGGATTGGGGCTACACCTTC
v_gene: TRBV9
abundance: -
d_gene: TRBD1
j_gene: TRBJ1-2

CDR3aa: CASSWGGAGASAGELFF
CDR3nt: TGTGCCAGCAGCTGGGGAGGAGCGGGAGCTTCCGCCGGGGAGCTGTTTTTT
v_gene: TRBV5-6
abundance: -
d_gene: TRBD2
j_gene: TRBJ2-2

CDR3aa: CASSPVADNEQFF
CDR3nt: TGTGCCAGCTCACCAGTGGCGGACAATGAGCAGTTCTTC
v_gene: TRBV18
abundance: -
d_gene: -
j_gene: TRBJ2-1

CDR3aa: CASTVQGRYNEQFF
CDR3nt: TGTGCCAGCACCGTACAGGGTCGCTACAATGAGCAGTTCTTC
v_gene: TRBV6-6
abundance: -
d_gene: -
j_gene: TRBJ2-1

CDR3aa: CATSHTGKANYGYTF
CDR3nt: TGTGCCACCAGCCATACAGGGAAAGCTAACTATGGCTACACCTTC
v_gene: TRBV15
abundance: -
d_gene: -
j_gene: TRBJ1-2

CDR3aa: CASRRQGVSYEQYF
CDR3nt: TGTGCCAGCAGGAGACAGGGGGTTTCCTACGAGCAGTACTTC
v_gene: TRBV6-5
abundance: -
d_gene: TRBD1
j_gene: TRBJ2-7

CDR3aa: CASSLESRGGYTF
CDR3nt: TGTGCCAGCAGCCTGGAATCTCGAGGGGGCTACACCTTC
v_gene: TRBV14
abundance: -
d_gene: -
j_gene: TRBJ1-2

CDR3aa: CASRSQRGDEKLFF
CDR3nt: TGTGCCAGCAGGTCGCAGCGGGGCGACGAAAAACTGTTTTTT
v_gene: TRBV28
abundance: -
d_gene: -
j_gene: TRBJ1-4

CDR3aa: CASSFYRQGKETQYF
CDR3nt: TGTGCCAGCAGCTTCTACCGACAGGGGAAAGAGACCCAGTACTTC
v_gene: TRBV5-4
abundance: -
d_gene: TRBD1
j_gene: TRBJ2-5

CDR3aa: CASSFNDRDGELFF
CDR3nt: TGTGCCAGCAGTTTCAACGACAGGGACGGGGAGCTGTTTTTT
v_gene: TRBV28
abundance: -
d_gene: TRBD1
j_gene: TRBJ2-2

CDR3aa: CASSLVDITNTEAFF
CDR3nt: TGTGCCAGCAGCTTGGTAGATATTACGAACACTGAAGCTTTCTTT
v_gene: TRBV5-4
abundance: -
d_gene: -
j_gene: TRBJ1-1

CDR3aa: CASSDVSGRTDTQYF
CDR3nt: TGCGCCAGCAGTGACGTAAGCGGGAGGACAGATACGCAGTATTTT
v_gene: TRBV10-1
abundance: -
d_gene: TRBD2
j_gene: TRBJ2-3

CDR3aa: CASSSGYQASSGNTIYF
CDR3nt: TGTGCCAGCAGCTCTGGATACCAGGCAAGCTCTGGAAACACCATATATTTT
v_gene: TRBV7-2
abundance: -
d_gene: -
j_gene: TRBJ1-3

CDR3aa: CASGLPETHYGYTF
CDR3nt: TGTGCTAGTGGTCTCCCGGAGACCCACTATGGCTACACCTTC
v_gene: TRBV12-5
abundance: -
d_gene: -
j_gene: TRBJ1-2

CDR3aa: CTAGGGTYNSPLHF
CDR3nt: TGCACCGCCGGGGGAGGCACCTATAATTCACCCCTCCACTTT
v_gene: TRBV28
abundance: -
d_gene: -
j_gene: TRBJ1-6

CDR3aa: CASSDTSGATITQYF
CDR3nt: TGCGCCAGCAGCGATACTAGCGGAGCCACCATTACGCAGTATTTT
v_gene: TRBV5-1
abundance: -
d_gene: TRBD2
j_gene: TRBJ2-3

CDR3aa: CASSQERQGGQPQHF
CDR3nt: TGTGCCAGCAGCCAAGAACGGCAGGGTGGGCAGCCCCAGCATTTT
v_gene: TRBV4-2
abundance: -
d_gene: -
j_gene: TRBJ1-5

CDR3aa: CASSLGTSTDTQYF
CDR3nt: TGTGCCAGCAGCCTAGGGACTAGCACAGATACGCAGTATTTT
v_gene: TRBV3-1/TRBV3-2
abundance: -
d_gene: -
j_gene: TRBJ2-3

CDR3aa: CATSWGQPGVTGNTIYF
CDR3nt: TGTGCCACCAGCTGGGGACAGCCGGGGGTCACTGGAAACACCATATATTTT
v_gene: TRBV15
abundance: -
d_gene: TRBD1
j_gene: TRBJ1-3

CDR3aa: CASSLSPEQTYGYTF
CDR3nt: TGCGCCAGCAGCTTGAGCCCGGAACAGACGTATGGCTACACCTTC
v_gene: TRBV5-1
abundance: -
d_gene: -
j_gene: TRBJ1-2

CDR3aa: CASRMPGTRTDTQYF
CDR3nt: TGTGCCAGCAGGATGCCCGGGACACGCACAGATACGCAGTATTTT
v_gene: TRBV2
abundance: -
d_gene: -
j_gene: TRBJ2-3